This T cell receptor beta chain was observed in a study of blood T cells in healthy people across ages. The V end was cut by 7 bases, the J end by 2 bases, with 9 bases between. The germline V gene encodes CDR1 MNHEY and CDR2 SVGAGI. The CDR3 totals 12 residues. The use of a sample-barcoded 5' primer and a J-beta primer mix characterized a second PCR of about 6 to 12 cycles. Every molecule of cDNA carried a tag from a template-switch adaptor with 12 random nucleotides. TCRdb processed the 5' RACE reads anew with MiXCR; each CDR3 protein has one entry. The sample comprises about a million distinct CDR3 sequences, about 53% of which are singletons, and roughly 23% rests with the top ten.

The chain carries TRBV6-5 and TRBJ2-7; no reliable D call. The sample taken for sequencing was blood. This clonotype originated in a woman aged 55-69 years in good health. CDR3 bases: TGTGCCAGCAAAAAGGCCCCCTACGAGCAGTACTTC. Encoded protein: CASKKAPYEQYF.